Shown below are 25 T cell receptor beta chains from a single sample sequenced in a study of beta chain features in type 1 diabetes. The sequenced template was cDNA made from the entire isolated RNA. Assay used: immunoSEQ multiplex PCR; TCRdb lists only in-frame clones, some missing. Of roughly 150,000 clones listed, roughly 8.1% are singletons. The sequenced sample was central memory CD4+ T cells from blood. Receptor source: a man between 18 and 35 years old in good health.

In its sample, this clone was seen many times. The rearrangement uses TRBV5-6 and TRBJ2-3; D may be TRBD1 (5 bases). The germline V and J ends were trimmed by 1 base and 4 bases, with 10 bases remaining between them. The CDR3 covers 14 residues. The germline CDR1 and CDR2 sequences are SGHDT and YYEEEE. The CDR3 protein is CASSLPGMADTQYF. The CDR3 DNA reads TGTGCCAGCAGCTTGCCAGGGATGGCAGATACGCAGTATTTT. The full variable domain, with the rest looked up from reference TRBV5-6 and TRBJ2-3, is DAGVTQSPTHLIKTRGQQVTLRCSPKSGHDTVSWYQQALGQGPQFIFQYYEEEERQRGNFPDRFSGHQFPNYSSELNVNALLLGDSALYLCASSLPGMADTQYFGPGTRLTVL.

This clone occurred a few times. Compared with germline, one end of the junction differs, possibly owing to a read error. This sequence joins TRBV4-1 and TRBJ2-6; maybe TRBD2 (6 bases). Germline CDR1 reads MGHRA; CDR2 reads YSYEKL. The CDR3 runs to 13 residues. In nucleotides, the CDR3 is TGCGCCAGCAGCCAAGAGGGGGGCAACGTCCTGACTTTC. It yields the protein CASSQEGGNVLTF.

In its sample, this clone was seen many times. The V gene is TRBV5-1, the J gene TRBJ2-6; possibly TRBD2 for D (6 bases). The CDR3 is 16 amino acids. CDR1 SGHRS and CDR2 YFSETQ come from the germline V gene. Trimming removed 3 bases at V and 4 bases at J, with 14 bases between. The CDR3 coding sequence is TGCGCCAGCAGCTCGCGGACGGGAGTAGGGGCCAACGTCCTGACTTTC. Translated: CASSSRTGVGANVLTF.

This clone has just a few counts. The chain has TRBV6-1 and TRBJ2-3; D is unresolved. Trimming took 8 bases from V and 2 from J, leaving 8 bases between them. CDR1 and CDR2 from the germline V gene are MNHNS and SASEGT. The CDR3 loop spans 12 amino acids. CDR3 in DNA: TGTGCCAGCGGGCCTGTCACAGATACGCAGTATTTT. Residues: CASGPVTDTQYF.

The chain has TRBV9 and TRBJ1-2; 7 bases align to TRBD1. The CDR3 consists of 15 residues. From germline, CDR1 is SGDLS and CDR2 YYNGEE. The V and J ends lost 2 bases and 6 bases, in that order; junction bases with no gene match: 10. CDR3 in amino acids: CASSVGQDSPNGYTF. CDR3 nucleotides: TGTGCCAGCAGCGTTGGACAGGACTCTCCCAATGGCTACACCTTC.

The V gene is TRBV7-9, the J gene TRBJ2-3; 10 bases are a match to TRBD2. This CDR3 is built from 16 residues. The V gene's germline CDR1 is SEHNR and CDR2 FQNEAQ (reference sequence). The ends lost 1 base at V and 7 bases at J; junction bases unmatched: 8. CDR3 in amino acids: CASSLVAGGFRNTQYF. In DNA form, the CDR3 reads TGTGCCAGCAGCTTAGTAGCGGGGGGCTTTCGGAATACGCAGTATTTT. Complete variable domain (other parts from reference TRBV7-9 and TRBJ2-3): DTGVSQNPRHKITKRGQNVTFRCDPISEHNRLYWYRQTLGQGPEFLTYFQNEAQLEKSRLLSDRFSAERPKGSFSTLEIQRTEQGDSAMYLCASSLVAGGFRNTQYFGPGTRLTVL.

This clone appeared many times. The chain combines TRBV29-1 with TRBJ2-1; 8 nucleotides line up with TRBD2. The trim removed 6 bases at V and 0 bases at J, leaving 10 bases unmatched. The length of the CDR3 is 16 residues. Per the germline V gene, CDR1 is SQVTM and CDR2 is ANQGSEA. The CDR3: CSVVGLAGSSYNEQFF. The CDR3 DNA reads TGCAGCGTGGTGGGGTTAGCGGGAAGCTCCTACAATGAGCAGTTCTTC.

This clone was counted at least ten times. In DNA form, the CDR3 reads TGTGCCAGCGAAGTGGACTCCCAGGGGGACGAGCAGTACTTC. Translating it yields CASEVDSQGDEQYF. This rearrangement joins TRBV5-4 to TRBJ2-7, with 7 positions matching TRBD1. After removal of 7 bases from V and 5 bases from J, the junction contained 12 bases not matched to a gene. Germline CDR1 SGHNT, CDR2 YYREEE (reference sequence). The CDR3 sequence is 14 residues long. Full variable domain (rest looked up from reference TRBV5-4 and TRBJ2-7): ETGVTQSPTHLIKTRGQQVTLRCSSQSGHNTVSWYQQALGQGPQFIFQYYREEENGRGNFPPRFSGLQFPNYSSELNVNALELDDSALYLCASEVDSQGDEQYFGPGTRLTVT.

The table lists this clone with a few counts. The J gene is TRBJ2-3, the V gene TRBV5-1, with D perhaps TRBD2 (6 bases). CDR1 and CDR2 (germline): SGHRS, YFSETQ. This CDR3 spans 16 amino acids. Trimming took off 0 bases at V and 1 base at J, with 12 bases between the two ends. The CDR3 DNA reads as TGCGCCAGCAGCTTGGAGGCGCGACTAGGCACAGATACGCAGTATTTT. As protein: CASSLEARLGTDTQYF.

This clone was seen more than once but under ten times. The rearrangement uses TRBV7-2 and TRBJ2-2; 7 nucleotides align to TRBD1. The V gene end was trimmed by 4 bases and the J gene end by 6 bases; junction bases not matched to a gene: 5. The CDR3 is 14 amino acids. In germline, CDR1 is SGHTA, CDR2 FQGNSA. CDR3 sequence (DNA): TGTGCCAGCAGCTCGACAGGGATTGCCGGGGAGCTGTTTTTT. Amino acids: CASSSTGIAGELFF.

The rearrangement links TRBV27 to TRBJ1-6; D ambiguous. The CDR3 contains 14 residues. The germline V gene has CDR1 MNHEY and CDR2 SMNVEV (reference sequence). V was pared by 2 bases and J by 4 bases, with 6 bases between. The CDR3 DNA reads as TGTGCCAGCAGTTTAGGAGGTTATAATTCACCCCTCCACTTT. Protein product: CASSLGGYNSPLHF.

This clone appeared a few times. The chain is built from TRBV11-2 and TRBJ2-5; unclear D gene. Trimming took 1 base from V and 1 from J, leaving 7 bases between them. The CDR3 consists of 14 residues. Germline V gene sequence: CDR1 SGHAT, CDR2 FQNNGV. In DNA form, the CDR3 reads TGTGCCAGCAGCTTAGGGTCGGTCCAAGAGACCCAGTACTTC. Amino acids: CASSLGSVQETQYF.

The sample holds a few counts of this clone. The chain carries TRBV28 and TRBJ2-5, with 9 bases identical to TRBD1. The V gene's germline CDR1 is MDHEN and CDR2 SYDVKM. V lost 10 bases to trimming and J lost 1 base; unmatched junction nucleotides: 4. There are 13 residues in the CDR3. The CDR3, as DNA: TGTGCCACTACAGGGGGCCCCCAAGAGACCCAGTACTTC. Translation gives CATTGGPQETQYF.

This clone has more than one count but fewer than ten. The chain links TRBV5-4 to TRBJ2-3, with 15 bases that match TRBD2. CDR1 is SGHNT and CDR2 is YYREEE in the germline V gene (reference sequence). V dropped 4 bases and J dropped 3; count of bases not matched to a gene: 6. The CDR3 covers 17 residues. The CDR3 sequence is CASSQGLAGGSTDTQYF. Written as DNA, the CDR3 is TGTGCCAGCAGCCAGGGACTAGCGGGGGGCTCTACAGATACGCAGTATTTT.

V usage is TRBV4-1 and J usage is TRBJ2-3; tentatively, D is TRBD1 (6 bases). The V end was cut by 4 bases, the J end by 5 bases, with 13 bases between. Per germline, CDR1 MGHRA and CDR2 YSYEKL. This CDR3 contains 14 residues. This CDR3 reads CASSPRTVQDTQYF. CDR3 DNA sequence: TGCGCCAGCAGCCCCCGGACAGTTCAAGATACGCAGTATTTT.

The rearrangement joins TRBV6-4 to TRBJ2-2; 8 nucleotides agree with TRBD2. This CDR3 is built from 15 residues. Germline CDR1 is MRHNA and CDR2 is SNTAGT. After removal of 6 bases from V and 6 bases from J, the junction contained 9 bases not matched to a gene. In DNA form, the CDR3 reads TGTGCCAGCAGCCCCTTAGCGGGGTTCCCCGGGGAGCTGTTTTTT. This translates into CASSPLAGFPGELFF.

This clone was seen a handful of times. The V call is TRBV6-1, the J call TRBJ2-5; 7 nucleotides align to TRBD1. J lost 5 bases, V lost 10 bases, and 7 bases had no gene match. CDR3 length equals 12 residues. Germline assignment: CDR1 MNHNS and CDR2 SASEGT. The CDR3 region has the DNA TGTGCCATCGGAACAGGGGAGGAGACCCAGTACTTC. The encoded protein is CAIGTGEETQYF.

As for this clone: Other nucleotide sequences from this sample produce the same CDR3. The chain couples TRBV5-1 to TRBJ2-3; 10 nucleotides line up with TRBD2. This CDR3 has 14 amino acids. Germline V gives CDR1 SGHRS, CDR2 YFSETQ. V was pared by 4 bases and J by 3 bases, with 2 bases of the junction left unmatched. The CDR3 DNA sequence: TGCGCCAGCAGCCCGGGACTAGCGACAGATACGCAGTATTTT. Amino acid sequence: CASSPGLATDTQYF.

This clone was counted between two and nine times. The chain couples TRBV30 to TRBJ2-7, with D perhaps matching TRBD1 (5 bases). The CDR3 covers 13 residues. The V end was cut by 0 bases, the J end by 6 bases, with 12 bases between. Per germline, CDR1 GTSNPN and CDR2 SVGIG (reference sequence). CDR3 DNA sequence: TGTGCCTGGAGTGTACGGTGGGGCAGCGAGCAGTACTTC. Amino acid sequence: CAWSVRWGSEQYF.

This clone was seen ten or more times. Other DNA sequences in the sample encode the same CDR3. V and J are TRBV18 and TRBJ2-3; TRBD2 matches 9 bases. V was pared by 1 base and J by 5 bases, with 4 bases of the junction left unmatched. Germline CDR1 is KGHSH and CDR2 is LQKENI. CDR3 length: 15 residues. The CDR3 DNA reads TGTGCCAGCTCACCACTAGCGGGAGTGGGAGATACGCAGTATTTT. Amino acids: CASSPLAGVGDTQYF.

This clone turned up a few times. The chain combines TRBV28 with TRBJ1-2; no reliable D call. In germline, CDR1 is MDHEN, CDR2 SYDVKM. Trimming removed 6 bases from V and 4 bases from J, with 6 bases in between. The CDR3 contains 11 residues. CDR3 residues: CASSWSYGYTF. Written as DNA, the CDR3 is TGTGCCAGCAGCTGGAGCTATGGCTACACCTTC.

This chain joins TRBV19 and TRBJ1-5, with a weak D call TRBD1 (5 bases). The germline V and J ends were trimmed by 10 bases and 5 bases, with 21 bases remaining between them. Germline V gene data show CDR1 as LNHDA and CDR2 as SQIVND (reference sequence). The CDR3 has 15 amino acids. Here the CDR3 reads CAKPTQGLVDQPQHF. As DNA, the CDR3 is TGTGCCAAACCCACGCAGGGACTGGTGGATCAGCCCCAGCATTTT. The variable domain in full, completed from reference TRBV19 and TRBJ1-5, reads DGGITQSPKYLFRKEGQNVTLSCEQNLNHDAMYWYRQDPGQGLRLIYYSQIVNDFQKGDIAEGYSVSREKKESFPLTVTSAQKNPTAFYLCAKPTQGLVDQPQHFGDGTRLSIL.

The table lists this clone with many counts. The chain couples TRBV18 to TRBJ1-4; D is possibly TRBD1 (5 bases). Looked up from germline, CDR1 is KGHSH and CDR2 is LQKENI. V lost 0 bases and J 8 bases, leaving 10 bases between the germline ends. This CDR3 region has 14 residues. The CDR3 region is CASSPPQGGEKLFF. CDR3 coding DNA: TGTGCCAGCTCACCACCGCAGGGAGGGGAAAAACTGTTTTTT.

This clone was counted a few times. This sequence joins TRBV5-1 and TRBJ2-3, with 7 bases lining up with TRBD1. The CDR3 extends over 16 amino acids. The V gene's germline CDR1 is SGHRS and CDR2 YFSETQ. Trimming took 3 bases from V and 2 from J; bases not matched to a gene: 9. The CDR3 reads CASSSTRTGSTDTQYF. Here the CDR3 DNA reads TGCGCCAGCAGCTCTACACGGACAGGCTCCACAGATACGCAGTATTTT.

This clone has more than one count but fewer than ten. This rearrangement joins TRBV2 to TRBJ2-2; D is undetermined. The germline V gene encodes CDR1 SNHLY and CDR2 FYNNEI. This CDR3 has 12 amino acids. V was shortened by 7 bases and J by 3 bases, with 6 bases between the two germline ends. The CDR3: CASKTHTGELFF. In DNA form, the CDR3 reads TGTGCCAGCAAAACTCACACCGGGGAGCTGTTTTTT.